These 17 T cell receptor beta chains share one sample of origin, sequenced in a study of blood T cell repertoires in COVID-19. Method: immunoSEQ multiplex PCR; TCRdb's copy keeps in-frame clones and lacks some. The table lists fewer than 250,000 clones, roughly 89% of them singletons. Input material: PBMCs or T cells enriched from blood (not recorded which). These receptors all come from a woman aged 25-40 years who had been exposed to COVID-19.

V gene TRBV5-1 combines with J gene TRBJ2-1; 13 bases match TRBD2. J lost 6 bases, V lost 4 bases, and 4 bases had no gene match. This CDR3 spans 15 amino acids. In germline, CDR1 is SGHRS, CDR2 YFSETQ. The CDR3 DNA reads as TGCGCCAGCAGCGACGGGACTAGCGGGGCCAATGAGCAGTTCTTC. It specifies CASSDGTSGANEQFF.

The J gene is TRBJ2-2, the V gene TRBV2; 7 bases align to TRBD1. This CDR3 is 15 amino acids long. From germline, CDR1 is SNHLY and CDR2 FYNNEI. V shed 3 bases, J shed 3 bases, and the junction held 4 bases outside the gene matches. In DNA form, the CDR3 reads TGTGCCAGCAGTGATGGGACAGCATACACCGGGGAGCTGTTTTTT. Amino acids: CASSDGTAYTGELFF.

The chain uses TRBV10-2 and TRBJ2-7, with no clear D. Deletions cut 2 bases from V and 3 bases from J, with 8 bases between. This CDR3 region has 13 residues. Germline CDR1 and CDR2: WSHSY and SAAADI. The DNA of the CDR3 is TGCGCCAGCAGTGAGATCCCCCGCTACGAGCAGTACTTC. This translates into CASSEIPRYEQYF.

The rearrangement uses TRBV5-1 and TRBJ1-4, with D perhaps TRBD1 (6 bases). The CDR3 spans 15 residues. Germline V gives CDR1 SGHRS, CDR2 YFSETQ. The V gene lost 4 bases and the J gene lost 3 bases, with 13 bases spanning the gap. For the CDR3, the DNA is TGCGCCAGCAGCCGGGCAGGGGTGGCTAATGAAAAACTGTTTTTT. Amino acids: CASSRAGVANEKLFF.

V is TRBV7-2 and J is TRBJ1-2, with D uncertain. Germline-derived CDR1 and CDR2 are SGHTA and FQGNSA. Between the trimmed V and J ends, which lost 4 bases and 7 bases, there was a span of 13 bases. The CDR3 extends over 13 amino acids. CDR3 amino acids: CASSSGTASGYTF. CDR3 DNA: TGTGCCAGCAGCTCGGGAACGGCTTCTGGCTACACCTTC.

The CDR3 protein is CASSEWGRGLEDTQYF. The CDR3 nucleotides read TGTGCCAGCAGTGAATGGGGCAGGGGGCTGGAAGATACGCAGTATTTT. This chain joins TRBV25-1 and TRBJ2-3; 8 nucleotides line up with TRBD1. Trimming cost V 1 base and J 5 bases; bases outside gene matches: 8. Germline V gene data show CDR1 as MGHDK and CDR2 as SYGVNS. This CDR3 has 16 amino acids. The variable domain in full, with the rest retrieved from reference TRBV25-1 and TRBJ2-3, is EADIYQTPRYLVIGTGKKITLECSQTMGHDKMYWYQQDPGMELHLIHYSYGVNSTEKGDLSSESTVSRIRTEHFPLTLESARPSHTSQYLCASSEWGRGLEDTQYFGPGTRLTVL.

V and J are TRBV12-5 and TRBJ1-3; D is perhaps TRBD1 (5 bases). Looked up from germline, CDR1 is LGHNT and CDR2 is FRNRAP. Between the trimmed V and J ends, which lost 2 bases and 5 bases, there was a span of 16 bases. The CDR3 loop spans 16 amino acids. This chain's CDR3 is CASGLLRGEVRNTIYF. Written as DNA, the CDR3 is TGTGCTAGTGGTTTGCTCCGAGGGGAGGTCAGAAACACCATATATTTT. The whole variable domain, filled in from reference TRBV12-5 and TRBJ1-3, reads DARVTQTPRHKVTEMGQEVTMRCQPILGHNTVFWYRQTMMQGLELLAYFRNRAPLDDSGMPKDRFSAEMPDATLATLKIQPSEPRDSAVYFCASGLLRGEVRNTIYFGEGSWLTVV.

The rearrangement uses TRBV11-2 and TRBJ2-1, with a weak D call TRBD1 (6 bases). The CDR3 consists of 19 residues. The germline CDR1 and CDR2 sequences are SGHAT and FQNNGV. Trimming took off 0 bases at V and 5 bases at J, with 23 bases between the two ends. The CDR3 sequence is CASSLDPSRRGVTNNEQFF. The CDR3 DNA reads TGTGCCAGCAGCTTAGATCCCTCCCGCAGGGGCGTAACAAACAATGAGCAGTTCTTC.

This clone is a singleton in its sample. This rearrangement joins TRBV9 to TRBJ1-5; 8 positions agree with TRBD1. With V trimmed by 4 bases and J by 5 bases, 8 bases remained unmatched. CDR3 length: 15 amino acids. Germline-derived CDR1 and CDR2 are SGDLS and YYNGEE. CDR3 sequence reads: CASSSGQGFDQPQHF. The CDR3 DNA is TGTGCCAGCAGCTCCGGACAGGGCTTCGATCAGCCCCAGCATTTT.

The V gene is TRBV5-6, the J gene TRBJ1-2; 7 positions agree with TRBD1. V lost 2 bases and J lost 4; bases outside the gene matches: 2. The germline gives CDR1 SGHDT, CDR2 YYEEEE. CDR3 length: 13 residues. The CDR3: CASSFGQVYGYTF. Written as DNA, the CDR3 is TGTGCCAGCAGCTTCGGACAGGTCTATGGCTACACCTTC.

This rearrangement joins TRBV19 to TRBJ1-5; 9 bases are shared with TRBD1. Germline V gene data show CDR1 as LNHDA and CDR2 as SQIVND (reference sequence). Trimming took 7 bases from V and 5 from J; bases not matched to a gene: 6. There are 14 residues in the CDR3. The CDR3 loop reads CASKGTGRDQPQHF. The CDR3 coding sequence is TGTGCCAGTAAGGGGACAGGGAGGGATCAGCCCCAGCATTTT.

This clone was detected once. V and J are TRBV7-8 and TRBJ2-3; 11 positions match TRBD2. This CDR3 spans 15 amino acids. The V gene's germline CDR1 is SGHVS and CDR2 FQNEAQ. After removal of 2 bases from V and 8 bases from J, the junction contained 6 bases not matched to a gene. CDR3 sequence reads: CASSLSASGGRTQYF. CDR3 nucleotide sequence: TGTGCCAGCAGCTTATCCGCTAGCGGGGGGCGTACGCAGTATTTT.

The rearrangement links TRBV2 to TRBJ2-1; D is possibly TRBD2 (5 bases). The CDR3 totals 13 residues. CDR1 is SNHLY, CDR2 FYNNEI, per germline. V was clipped by 4 bases and J by 8 bases, with 12 bases between them. The CDR3 reads CASSGTRYHEQFF. CDR3 bases: TGTGCCAGCAGTGGAACTAGGTATCATGAGCAGTTCTTC.

The chain combines TRBV5-1 with TRBJ2-5; a weak D match, TRBD1 (5 bases). V was shortened by 0 bases and J by 2 bases, with 11 bases between the two germline ends. This CDR3 has 15 residues. CDR1 is SGHRS and CDR2 is YFSETQ in the germline V gene. The DNA for the CDR3 is TGCGCCAGCAGCTTGGGTCGGACAACGCAAGAGACCCAGTACTTC. Its protein product is CASSLGRTTQETQYF.

The rearrangement links TRBV5-1 to TRBJ2-3; maybe TRBD2 (6 bases). The CDR3 is made up of 14 amino acids. V lost 5 bases, J lost 0 bases, and 10 bases lay in between. From germline, CDR1 is SGHRS and CDR2 YFSETQ. CDR3 protein: CASRKRGSTDTQYF. The CDR3 nucleotides read TGCGCCAGCAGGAAACGGGGGAGCACAGATACGCAGTATTTT.

The chain links TRBV18 to TRBJ2-1; maybe TRBD2 (6 bases). Per germline, CDR1 KGHSH and CDR2 LQKENI. Trimming cost V 4 bases and J 0 bases, with 13 bases left between them. The CDR3 is 16 residues long. The CDR3 DNA follows: TGTGCCAGCTCACTCCGGGACGGGAGCTCCTACAATGAGCAGTTCTTC. Translated: CASSLRDGSSYNEQFF.

This rearrangement joins TRBV29-1 to TRBJ1-1; D gene uncertain. Per germline, CDR1 SQVTM and CDR2 ANQGSEA. The CDR3 consists of 11 residues. CDR3: CITQRGTEAFF. The CDR3 region has the DNA TGCATCACCCAAAGAGGGACTGAAGCTTTCTTT.